The 23 T cell receptor beta chains given below trace back to one sample, sequenced in a study of OX40 agonist ivuxolimab in advanced cancers. The repertoire was sequenced with immunoSEQ multiplex PCR; TCRdb's copy has only in-frame clones and lacks some. The sample carries about 35,000 clones, under 85% recorded once. The sample in question was CD4+ or CD8+ T cells sorted from blood, obtained in a trial of the OX40 agonist ivuxolimab. These TCRs come from an adult with an advanced solid tumor such as melanoma, head and neck, liver or kidney cancer.

The table lists this clone with a count of one. The chain combines TRBV6-6 with TRBJ2-7; D may be TRBD1 (6 bases). Germline values: CDR1 MNHNY, CDR2 SVGAGI (reference sequence). V gave up 6 bases and J gave up 0 bases, with 15 bases separating them. The CDR3 length is 15 residues. The CDR3 region is CASRPSQGSSYEQYF. The CDR3 DNA follows: TGTGCCAGCAGGCCCAGCCAGGGGAGCTCCTACGAGCAGTACTTC.

V gene TRBV6-1 combines with J gene TRBJ1-1, with TRBD1 identical over 8 bases. Germline CDR1 is MNHNS and CDR2 is SASEGT. V shed 5 bases, J shed 6 bases, and the junction held 8 bases outside the gene matches. CDR3 size: 14 residues. For the CDR3, the DNA is TGTGCCAGCAGTAACCCGGGACAGGTAGCTGAAGCTTTCTTT. This codes for CASSNPGQVAEAFF.

The genes are TRBV30 and TRBJ1-2; D remains ambiguous. The CDR3 runs to 15 residues. Germline V CDR1 and CDR2: GTSNPN, SVGIG (reference sequence). The V end lost 0 bases, the J end lost 4 bases, and 15 bases lay between the germline ends. The CDR3 DNA reads as TGTGCCTGGAGTGTACTATTCAGCATCTCCTATGGCTACACCTTC. The encoded protein is CAWSVLFSISYGYTF. The whole variable domain, remainder taken from reference TRBV30 and TRBJ1-2, is SQTIHQWPATLVQPVGSPLSLECTVEGTSNPNLYWYRQAAGRGLQLLFYSVGIGQISSEVPQNLSASRPQDRQFILSSKKLLLSDSGFYLCAWSVLFSISYGYTFGSGTRLTVV.

J is TRBJ1-4 and V is TRBV5-1; D is ambiguous. CDR1 is SGHRS and CDR2 is YFSETQ in the germline V gene. V was shortened by 0 bases and J by 5 bases, with 5 bases between the two germline ends. This CDR3 is built from 13 residues. The CDR3 sequence is CASSLVANEKLFF. The CDR3 DNA sequence: TGCGCCAGCAGCTTGGTCGCGAATGAAAAACTGTTTTTT.

This clone was counted between two and nine times. The V call is TRBV6-1, the J call TRBJ2-5; TRBD2 agrees at 7 bases. CDR1 and CDR2 from the germline V gene are MNHNS and SASEGT. Germline trimming cut 3 bases from V and 6 bases from J; bases unmatched to any gene: 10. The CDR3 runs to 15 residues. The CDR3 loop is CASSDSGRAVKTQYF. CDR3 bases: TGTGCCAGCAGTGATAGTGGGAGGGCCGTGAAGACCCAGTACTTC.

The rearrangement links TRBV7-6 to TRBJ2-3, with D perhaps matching TRBD2 (5 bases). V lost 3 bases to trimming and J lost 3 bases, with 10 bases between them. Germline V gene lookup returns CDR1 SGHVS and CDR2 FNYEAQ. The CDR3 has 14 residues. The CDR3 loop reads CASSFGSTTDTQYF. DNA of the CDR3: TGTGCCAGCAGCTTTGGGAGTACGACAGATACGCAGTATTTT. Using reference TRBV7-6 and TRBJ2-3 for the parts outside the CDR3, the full variable domain is GAGVSQSPRYKVTKRGQDVALRCDPISGHVSLYWYRQALGQGPEFLTYFNYEAQQDKSGLPNDRFSAERPEGSISTLTIQRTEQRDSAMYRCASSFGSTTDTQYFGPGTRLTVL.

This rearrangement joins TRBV7-6 to TRBJ2-1; TRBD1 agrees at 7 bases. The CDR3 is 16 amino acids. J gave up 0 bases and V 4 bases, and 6 bases lay outside the gene matches. Germline CDR1 is SGHVS and CDR2 is FNYEAQ. CDR3 in DNA: TGTGCCAGCAGCTCTTCGACAGGGTTCTCCTACAATGAGCAGTTCTTC. It encodes CASSSSTGFSYNEQFF.

The chain is built from TRBV6-5 and TRBJ2-7, with 10 positions matching TRBD1. The junction had 5 bases not matched to a gene; V was cut back by 6 bases and J by 3 bases. This CDR3 contains 14 residues. Germline values: CDR1 MNHEY, CDR2 SVGAGI. This CDR3 is CASSDDRGLYEQYF. The CDR3 DNA sequence: TGTGCCAGCAGCGACGACAGGGGGCTCTACGAGCAGTACTTC.

This chain joins TRBV6-5 and TRBJ2-5; 9 nucleotides align to TRBD2. The CDR3 is 13 residues long. After removal of 5 bases from V and 6 bases from J, the junction contained 4 bases not matched to a gene. Germline V gene sequence: CDR1 MNHEY, CDR2 SVGAGI. The CDR3 here is CASSQTSGKTQYF. In DNA form, the CDR3 reads TGTGCCAGCAGTCAGACTAGCGGAAAGACCCAGTACTTC.

This clone has only one observation. The chain employs TRBV7-9 and TRBJ1-6; 8 bases fit TRBD1. After removal of 5 bases from V and 4 bases from J, the junction contained 7 bases not matched to a gene. The CDR3 spans 16 residues. Per germline, CDR1 SEHNR and CDR2 FQNEAQ (reference sequence). The DNA of the CDR3 is TGTGCCAGCAGCGCCGGGACAGGTTTTTATAATTCACCCCTCCACTTT. It is translated as CASSAGTGFYNSPLHF. Looking up the rest from reference TRBV7-9 and TRBJ1-6 gives the full variable domain: DTGVSQNPRHKITKRGQNVTFRCDPISEHNRLYWYRQTLGQGPEFLTYFQNEAQLEKSRLLSDRFSAERPKGSFSTLEIQRTEQGDSAMYLCASSAGTGFYNSPLHFGNGTRLTVT.

The chain combines TRBV19 with TRBJ1-2; D is perhaps TRBD1 (6 bases). Germline V gives CDR1 LNHDA, CDR2 SQIVND (reference sequence). V was cut by 4 bases and J by 6 bases, with 18 bases left in between. The CDR3 contains 15 residues. The CDR3 sequence: CASSTSPQGLDGYTF. In DNA form, the CDR3 reads TGTGCCAGTAGTACTTCACCCCAGGGGCTCGATGGCTACACCTTC. Based on the CDR3 plus reference TRBV19 and TRBJ1-2, the full variable domain is DGGITQSPKYLFRKEGQNVTLSCEQNLNHDAMYWYRQDPGQGLRLIYYSQIVNDFQKGDIAEGYSVSREKKESFPLTVTSAQKNPTAFYLCASSTSPQGLDGYTFGSGTRLTVV.

The V call is TRBV2, the J call TRBJ1-5; D might be TRBD1 (5 bases). The CDR3 totals 15 residues. V was cut by 7 bases and J by 0 bases, with 13 bases left in between. CDR1 is SNHLY, CDR2 FYNNEI, per germline. CDR3 loop: CASKAQGHSNQPQHF. For the CDR3, the DNA is TGTGCCAGCAAAGCGCAGGGCCATAGCAATCAGCCCCAGCATTTT.

The chain recombines TRBV5-1 with TRBJ2-2, with D possibly being TRBD1 or TRBD2 (5 bases each). V was shortened by 0 bases and J by 3 bases, with 9 bases between the two germline ends. Germline V gene sequence: CDR1 SGHRS, CDR2 YFSETQ. The CDR3 is 15 amino acids. In DNA form, the CDR3 reads TGCGCCAGCAGCTTGGAATTGGGGGACACCGGGGAGCTGTTTTTT. It yields the protein CASSLELGDTGELFF.

V gene TRBV10-1 combines with J gene TRBJ2-3; 7 nucleotides align to TRBD2. Germline V gene data show CDR1 as WNHNN and CDR2 as SYGVQD (reference sequence). V was pared by 5 bases and J by 2 bases, with 7 bases of the junction left unmatched. The CDR3 is 15 amino acids. CDR3 residues: CASSPGTTLTDTQYF. The DNA of the CDR3 is TGCGCCAGCAGTCCCGGGACTACCCTCACAGATACGCAGTATTTT.

The chain recombines TRBV7-8 with TRBJ2-7, with D maybe TRBD2 (7 bases). Trimming removed 5 bases at V and 7 bases at J, with 24 bases between. The CDR3 is 16 amino acids. Germline loops: CDR1 SGHVS, CDR2 FQNEAQ. The CDR3 spells CASSPYRLARGGEQYF. CDR3 bases: TGTGCCAGCAGCCCATATCGACTAGCTAGAGGGGGGGAGCAGTACTTC.

V is TRBV19 and J is TRBJ1-5; no clear D. The CDR3 length is 13 residues. CDR1 is LNHDA, CDR2 SQIVND, per germline (reference sequence). The V and J ends lost 6 bases and 0 bases respectively, with 6 bases between them. CDR3 amino acids: CASRSYSNQPQHF. In DNA form, the CDR3 reads TGTGCCAGTAGGAGCTATAGCAATCAGCCCCAGCATTTT.

The rearrangement uses TRBV5-3 and TRBJ1-6; tentative D call: TRBD1 (6 bases). TRBV5-3 is labeled an ORF, and its function is uncertain. Trimming stripped 2 bases from V and 9 bases from J, with 9 bases between. CDR3 length equals 13 residues. The CDR3 sequence is CARSLGGGSPLHF. The CDR3 bases are TGTGCCAGAAGCTTAGGGGGGGGTTCACCCCTCCACTTT.

The count of this clone is one. The chain joins TRBV7-2 to TRBJ2-5; D is unclear. The CDR3 loop spans 13 amino acids. Germline loops: CDR1 SGHTA, CDR2 FQGNSA. Deletions cut 3 bases from V and 5 bases from J, with 10 bases between. CDR3 nucleotides: TGTGCCAGCAGCTTTCCTCCGCGGGAGACCCAGTACTTC. Protein product: CASSFPPRETQYF. The full variable domain, in which reference TRBV7-2 and TRBJ2-5 provide the parts outside the CDR3, is GAGVSQSPSNKVTEKGKDVELRCDPISGHTALYWYRQSLGQGLEFLIYFQGNSAPDKSGLPSDRFSAERTGGSVSTLTIQRTQQEDSAVYLCASSFPPRETQYFGPGTRLLVL.

V is TRBV6-1 and J is TRBJ1-1; 7 bases fit TRBD1. The CDR3 has 13 amino acids. Germline-derived CDR1 and CDR2 are MNHNS and SASEGT. J gave up 4 bases and V 7 bases, and 6 bases lay outside the gene matches. The CDR3 sequence: CASKFDRATEAFF. DNA for the CDR3: TGTGCCAGCAAATTCGACAGGGCCACTGAAGCTTTCTTT.

V usage is TRBV5-5 and J usage is TRBJ1-2; 7 bases line up with TRBD1. In germline, CDR1 is SGHKS, CDR2 YYEKEE (reference sequence). This CDR3 is built from 15 residues. Trimming removed 4 bases from V and 2 bases from J; junction bases left unmatched: 8. CDR3 protein: CASSPQTGQNYGYTF. The CDR3 region has the DNA TGTGCCAGCAGCCCCCAGACAGGGCAAAACTATGGCTACACCTTC.

The chain recombines TRBV10-3 with TRBJ1-2, with 9 bases aligning to TRBD1. The CDR3 is 17 amino acids. The V gene's germline CDR1 is ENHRY and CDR2 SYGVKD. V gave up 4 bases and J gave up 2 bases; unmatched junction bases: 11. The CDR3 coding sequence is TGTGCCATCAGTGGCCCCTGGACAGGGGCGGTAAACTATGGCTACACCTTC. This translates into CAISGPWTGAVNYGYTF.

The rearrangement joins TRBV7-8 to TRBJ2-1; 9 nucleotides agree with TRBD1. The CDR3 runs 16 residues. J was trimmed by 4 bases and V by 4 bases; bases with no gene match: 8. Germline values: CDR1 SGHVS, CDR2 FQNEAQ. In nucleotides, the CDR3 is TGTGCCAGCAGCTCCGAAGACAGGGGGTGGTACAATGAGCAGTTCTTC. The encoded protein is CASSSEDRGWYNEQFF.

This rearrangement joins TRBV4-2 to TRBJ1-3; 7 bases align to TRBD1. The CDR3 covers 16 residues. V lost 4 bases, J lost 3 bases, and 9 bases stayed unmatched. Per germline, CDR1 LGHNA and CDR2 YNFKEQ. The CDR3 nucleotides read TGTGCCAGCAGCCCCCAAGGGACAGCGAATGGAAACACCATATATTTT. It specifies CASSPQGTANGNTIYF.